This T cell receptor (beta chain) was captured by sequencing in a study of T cell repertoires in cytomegalovirus infection. Study details: CMV infection plus the matching HLA type was flagged by public TCR beta signatures.

This clonotype was counted only a few times. The trim removed 5 bases at V and 7 bases at J, leaving 11 bases unmatched. CDR3 length: 16 amino acids. CDR1 and CDR2 from the germline V gene are LNHNV and YYDKDF (reference sequence). In TCRdb, the reads were re-called with MiXCR into one record per CDR3 protein. Of about 600,000 distinct CDR3 sequences in the sample, less than 25% are singletons; the top ten hold approximately 8%. The chain uses TRBV15 and TRBJ1-4, with 9 bases matching TRBD1. Sequenced sample: CD8+ T cells from PBMCs. The receptor's source is a human donor in good health (CMV status not recorded). Some clones in this sample may be carry-over from other donors' samples. CDR3 amino acids: CATSGEYRGLGEKLFF. Here the CDR3 DNA reads TGTGCCACCAGCGGTGAATACAGGGGGCTCGGTGAAAAACTGTTTTTT.